A selection of T cell receptor beta chains follows, all from one sample in a study of T-cell memory formation after mild COVID-19. A single record per CDR3 protein comes from TCRdb applying MiXCR to the 5' RACE reads. The top ten clones hold more than 25% of a sample with about 110,000 distinct CDR3 sequences, approximately 15% of them seen once. Sample: PBMCs or a T cell subset sorted from them (not recorded which). The origin of the receptors is an adult woman who had mild COVID-19 (a few samples of this study predate the infection). Cell type and time point are not known. Each CDR3 is given with its conserved first and last residue. The D gene is left open where the match is weak. Clone size is shown for a subset of rows, as once, few, many or a class of expanded clone.

clone size: few
D gene: NA
V gene: TRBV25-1
J gene: TRBJ1-2
CDR3 protein: CASSGGGRNGYTF
CDR3 DNA: TGTGCCAGCAGTGGGGGGGGAAGGAATGGCTACACCTTC

clone size: many
D gene: NA
V gene: TRBV15
J gene: TRBJ1-1
CDR3 protein: CATALDEGRTEAFF
CDR3 DNA: TGTGCCACCGCCTTGGATGAGGGGAGGACTGAAGCTTTCTTT

clone size: few
D gene: NA
V gene: TRBV24-1
J gene: TRBJ1-2
CDR3 protein: CATSDFAQDRTYGYTF
CDR3 DNA: TGTGCCACCAGTGATTTTGCTCAGGACAGAACTTATGGCTACACCTTC

clone size: many
D gene: TRBD2
V gene: TRBV29-1
J gene: TRBJ2-2
CDR3 protein: CSVEEASGITGELFF
CDR3 DNA: TGCAGCGTTGAAGAGGCTAGCGGGATAACCGGGGAGCTGTTTTTT

clone size: few
D gene: TRBD1
V gene: TRBV7-9
J gene: TRBJ2-3
CDR3 protein: CASSSTGEGGTDTQYF
CDR3 DNA: TGTGCCAGCAGCTCGACAGGGGAAGGGGGCACAGATACGCAGTATTTT

clone size: NA
D gene: NA
V gene: TRBV11-2
J gene: TRBJ1-1
CDR3 protein: CASSLGGVRTEAFF
CDR3 DNA: TGTGCCAGCAGCTTGGGGGGGGTTCGCACTGAAGCTTTCTTT

clone size: NA
D gene: TRBD1
V gene: TRBV10-3
J gene: TRBJ2-7
CDR3 protein: CAISDEDRVYEQYF
CDR3 DNA: TGTGCCATCAGTGACGAGGACAGGGTCTACGAGCAGTACTTC

clone size: many
D gene: NA
V gene: TRBV6-2/TRBV6-3
J gene: TRBJ2-3
CDR3 protein: CASSYPDTQYF
CDR3 DNA: TGTGCCAGCAGTTACCCCGATACGCAGTATTTT

clone size: NA
D gene: NA
V gene: TRBV7-7
J gene: TRBJ1-1
CDR3 protein: CASSLGPYDEAFF
CDR3 DNA: TGTGCTAGCAGCTTAGGACCGTATGACGAAGCTTTCTTT

clone size: few
D gene: NA
V gene: TRBV6-5
J gene: TRBJ2-3
CDR3 protein: CASSYRVEATDTQYF
CDR3 DNA: TGTGCCAGCAGTTACAGGGTCGAGGCAACAGATACGCAGTATTTT

clone size: NA
D gene: TRBD1
V gene: TRBV11-2
J gene: TRBJ2-4
CDR3 protein: CASSLVEWRTGEAKNIQYF
CDR3 DNA: TGTGCCAGCAGCTTAGTGGAGTGGAGGACAGGAGAAGCCAAAAACATTCAGTACTTC

clone size: many
D gene: NA
V gene: TRBV7-6
J gene: TRBJ2-3
CDR3 protein: CASSSLYTDTQYF
CDR3 DNA: TGTGCCAGCAGCTCTCTCTACACAGATACGCAGTATTTT

clone size: many
D gene: NA
V gene: TRBV4-1
J gene: TRBJ2-1
CDR3 protein: CASSHPGLSYNEQFF
CDR3 DNA: TGCGCCAGCAGCCACCCGGGACTCTCCTACAATGAGCAGTTCTTC

clone size: NA
D gene: NA
V gene: TRBV5-8
J gene: TRBJ1-1
CDR3 protein: CASSLESPSGPGGAFF
CDR3 DNA: TGTGCCAGCAGCTTGGAATCCCCATCAGGTCCCGGGGGAGCTTTCTTT

clone size: few
D gene: TRBD2
V gene: TRBV7-6
J gene: TRBJ2-7
CDR3 protein: CASSSSGRAYEQYF
CDR3 DNA: TGTGCCAGCAGTTCGAGCGGGAGGGCCTACGAGCAGTACTTC

clone size: few
D gene: NA
V gene: TRBV7-2
J gene: TRBJ2-2
CDR3 protein: CASSPQDRTNTGELIF
CDR3 DNA: TGTGCCAGCAGCCCCCAAGATAGGACGAACACCGGGGAGCTGATTTTT

clone size: NA
D gene: TRBD1
V gene: TRBV15
J gene: TRBJ2-7
CDR3 protein: CATSRDFEGARYEQYF
CDR3 DNA: TGTGCCACCAGCAGAGATTTTGAGGGGGCGCGGTACGAGCAGTACTTC

clone size: NA
D gene: NA
V gene: TRBV4-2
J gene: TRBJ2-1
CDR3 protein: CASSQNFGGRDEQFF
CDR3 DNA: TGTGCCAGCAGCCAAAACTTTGGGGGGCGAGATGAGCAGTTCTTC

clone size: few
D gene: NA
V gene: TRBV7-8
J gene: TRBJ2-1
CDR3 protein: CASSLALSFEQFF
CDR3 DNA: TGTGCCAGCAGCTTAGCGCTAAGCTTTGAGCAGTTCTTC

clone size: NA
D gene: NA
V gene: TRBV9
J gene: TRBJ2-2
CDR3 protein: CASSPGYGELFF
CDR3 DNA: TGTGCCAGCAGCCCCGGTTACGGGGAGCTGTTTTTT

clone size: NA
D gene: NA
V gene: TRBV4-2
J gene: TRBJ2-2
CDR3 protein: CASSQEPRRGFTGELFF
CDR3 DNA: TGTGCCAGCAGCCAAGAACCGCGAAGGGGTTTCACCGGGGAGCTGTTTTTT

clone size: NA
D gene: NA
V gene: TRBV14
J gene: TRBJ2-7
CDR3 protein: CASSQVPGIDGYEQYF
CDR3 DNA: TGTGCCAGCAGCCAAGTACCGGGGATTGATGGCTACGAGCAGTACTTC

clone size: NA
D gene: TRBD2
V gene: TRBV11-2
J gene: TRBJ2-1
CDR3 protein: CASSQGMGLAVLGRNEQFF
CDR3 DNA: TGTGCCAGCAGCCAAGGGATGGGACTAGCGGTCCTTGGTCGGAATGAGCAGTTCTTC

clone size: NA
D gene: TRBD2
V gene: TRBV5-5
J gene: TRBJ2-1
CDR3 protein: CASRLAGYNEQFF
CDR3 DNA: TGTGCCAGCAGACTAGCGGGCTACAATGAGCAGTTCTTC

clone size: NA
D gene: NA
V gene: TRBV4-3
J gene: TRBJ2-7
CDR3 protein: CASSQDLGVYEQYF
CDR3 DNA: TGCGCCAGCAGCCAAGATCTAGGGGTATACGAGCAGTACTTC

clone size: NA
D gene: NA
V gene: TRBV7-9
J gene: TRBJ1-2
CDR3 protein: CASSLAVSALYGYTF
CDR3 DNA: TGTGCCAGCAGCTTAGCGGTGAGCGCGCTCTATGGCTACACCTTC